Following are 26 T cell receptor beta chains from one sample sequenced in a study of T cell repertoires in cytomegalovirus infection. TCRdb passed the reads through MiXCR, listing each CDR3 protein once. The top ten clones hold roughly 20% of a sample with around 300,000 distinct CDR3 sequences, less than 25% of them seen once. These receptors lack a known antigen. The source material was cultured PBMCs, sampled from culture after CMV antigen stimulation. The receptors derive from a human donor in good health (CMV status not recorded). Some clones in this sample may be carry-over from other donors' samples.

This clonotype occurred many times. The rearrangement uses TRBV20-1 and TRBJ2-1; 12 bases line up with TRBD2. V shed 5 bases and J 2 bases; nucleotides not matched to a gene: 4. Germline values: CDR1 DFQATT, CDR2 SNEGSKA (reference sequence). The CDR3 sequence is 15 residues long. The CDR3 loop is CSADASGRAYNEQFF. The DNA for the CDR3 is TGCAGTGCTGACGCTAGCGGGAGGGCCTACAATGAGCAGTTCTTC.

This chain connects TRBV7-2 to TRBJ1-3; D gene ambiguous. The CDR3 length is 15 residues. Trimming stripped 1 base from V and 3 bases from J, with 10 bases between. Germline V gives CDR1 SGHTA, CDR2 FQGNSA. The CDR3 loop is CASSLVGPSGNTIYF. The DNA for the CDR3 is TGTGCCAGCAGCTTAGTAGGGCCGAGTGGAAACACCATATATTTT.

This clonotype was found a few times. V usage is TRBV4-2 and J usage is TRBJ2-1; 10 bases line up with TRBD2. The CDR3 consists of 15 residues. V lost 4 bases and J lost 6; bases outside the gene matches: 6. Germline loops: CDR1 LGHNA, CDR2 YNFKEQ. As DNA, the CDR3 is TGTGCCAGCAGCCCAAGGGGGACTAGCGTCAATGAGCAGTTCTTC. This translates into CASSPRGTSVNEQFF.

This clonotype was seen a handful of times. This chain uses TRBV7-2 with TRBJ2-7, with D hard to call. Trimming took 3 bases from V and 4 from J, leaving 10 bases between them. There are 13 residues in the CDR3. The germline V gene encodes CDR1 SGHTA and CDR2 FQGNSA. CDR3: CASSLTSHYEQYV. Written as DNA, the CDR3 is TGTGCCAGCAGCTTGACATCCCATTACGAGCAGTACGTC.

CDR3 amino acids: CASSEVEGQSYGYTF. The DNA of the CDR3 is TGTGCCAGCAGTGAAGTAGAGGGCCAATCTTATGGCTACACCTTC. This sequence joins TRBV2 and TRBJ1-2; D unresolved. In germline, CDR1 is SNHLY, CDR2 FYNNEI. CDR3 size: 15 residues. Trimming removed 1 base from V and 5 bases from J, with 14 bases in between.

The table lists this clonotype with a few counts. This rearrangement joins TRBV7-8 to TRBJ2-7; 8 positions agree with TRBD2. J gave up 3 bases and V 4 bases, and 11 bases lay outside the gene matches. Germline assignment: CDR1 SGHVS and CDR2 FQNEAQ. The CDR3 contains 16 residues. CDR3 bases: TGTGCCAGCAGCTCCATCATTAGCGGGATCGACTACGAGCAGTACTTC. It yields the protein CASSSIISGIDYEQYF.

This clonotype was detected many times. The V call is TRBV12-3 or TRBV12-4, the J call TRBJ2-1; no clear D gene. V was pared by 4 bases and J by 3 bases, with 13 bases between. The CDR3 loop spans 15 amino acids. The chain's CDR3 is CASSYLAAIYNEQFF. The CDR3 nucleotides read TGTGCCAGCAGTTACCTGGCGGCCATCTACAATGAGCAGTTCTTC.

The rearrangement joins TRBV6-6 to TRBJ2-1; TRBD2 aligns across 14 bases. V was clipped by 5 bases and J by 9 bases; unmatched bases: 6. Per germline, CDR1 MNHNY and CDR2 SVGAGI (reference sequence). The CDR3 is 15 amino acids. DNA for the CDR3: TGTGCCAGCAGTGGGACTAGCGGGAGTTTGGGTGAGCAGTTCTTC. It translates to CASSGTSGSLGEQFF.

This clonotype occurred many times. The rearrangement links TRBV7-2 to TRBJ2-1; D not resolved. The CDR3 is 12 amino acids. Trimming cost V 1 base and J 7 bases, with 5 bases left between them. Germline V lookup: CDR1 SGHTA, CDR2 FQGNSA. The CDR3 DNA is TGTGCCAGCAGCTTAGAACGTAATGAGCAGTTCTTC. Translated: CASSLERNEQFF.

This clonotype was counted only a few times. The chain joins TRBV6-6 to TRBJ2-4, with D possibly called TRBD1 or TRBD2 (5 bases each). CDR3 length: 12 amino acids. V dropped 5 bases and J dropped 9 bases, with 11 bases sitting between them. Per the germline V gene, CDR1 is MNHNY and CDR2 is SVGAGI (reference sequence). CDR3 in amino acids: CASSLDGGIQYF. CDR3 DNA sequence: TGTGCCAGCAGTCTCGATGGGGGCATTCAGTACTTC.

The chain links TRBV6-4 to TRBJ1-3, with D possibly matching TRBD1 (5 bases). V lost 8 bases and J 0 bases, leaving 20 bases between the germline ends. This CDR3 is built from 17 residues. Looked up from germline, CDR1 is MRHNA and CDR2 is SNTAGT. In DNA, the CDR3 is TGTGCCAGCCCCCAAAACGGGACTTGGCGCTCTGGAAACACCATATATTTT. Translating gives CASPQNGTWRSGNTIYF.

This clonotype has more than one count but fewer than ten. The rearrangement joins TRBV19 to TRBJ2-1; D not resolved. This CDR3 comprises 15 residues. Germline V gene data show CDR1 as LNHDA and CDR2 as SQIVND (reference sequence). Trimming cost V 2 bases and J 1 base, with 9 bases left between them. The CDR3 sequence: CASSIKHLSYNEQFF. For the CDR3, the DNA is TGTGCCAGTAGTATAAAGCATTTGTCCTACAATGAGCAGTTCTTC. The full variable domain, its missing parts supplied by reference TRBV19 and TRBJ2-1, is DGGITQSPKYLFRKEGQNVTLSCEQNLNHDAMYWYRQDPGQGLRLIYYSQIVNDFQKGDIAEGYSVSREKKESFPLTVTSAQKNPTAFYLCASSIKHLSYNEQFFGPGTRLTVL.

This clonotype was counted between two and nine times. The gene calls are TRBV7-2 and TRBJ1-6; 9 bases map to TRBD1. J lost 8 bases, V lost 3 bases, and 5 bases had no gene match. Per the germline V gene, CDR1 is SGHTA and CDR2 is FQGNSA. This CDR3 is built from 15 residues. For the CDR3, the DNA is TGTGCCAGCAGCTTGGCGGGACAGGGTGATTCACCCCTCCACTTT. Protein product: CASSLAGQGDSPLHF.

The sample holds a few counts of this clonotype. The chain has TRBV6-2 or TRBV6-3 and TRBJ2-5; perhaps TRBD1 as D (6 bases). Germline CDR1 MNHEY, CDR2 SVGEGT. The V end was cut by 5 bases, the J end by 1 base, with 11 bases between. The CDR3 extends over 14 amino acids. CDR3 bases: TGTGCCAGCAGTCCCGGGACACTCCAAGAGACCCAGTACTTC. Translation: CASSPGTLQETQYF.

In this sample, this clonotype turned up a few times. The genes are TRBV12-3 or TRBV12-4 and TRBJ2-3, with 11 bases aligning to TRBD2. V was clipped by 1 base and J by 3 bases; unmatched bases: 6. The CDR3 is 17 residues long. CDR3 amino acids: CASSLGLAGGGTDTQYF. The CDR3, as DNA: TGTGCCAGCAGTTTAGGTCTAGCGGGAGGAGGGACAGATACGCAGTATTTT.

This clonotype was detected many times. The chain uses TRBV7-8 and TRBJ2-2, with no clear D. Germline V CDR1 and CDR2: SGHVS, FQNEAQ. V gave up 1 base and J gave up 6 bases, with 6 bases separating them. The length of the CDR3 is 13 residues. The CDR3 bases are TGTGCCAGCAGCTTAGGGTCAGCCGGGGAGCTGTTTTTT. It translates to CASSLGSAGELFF.

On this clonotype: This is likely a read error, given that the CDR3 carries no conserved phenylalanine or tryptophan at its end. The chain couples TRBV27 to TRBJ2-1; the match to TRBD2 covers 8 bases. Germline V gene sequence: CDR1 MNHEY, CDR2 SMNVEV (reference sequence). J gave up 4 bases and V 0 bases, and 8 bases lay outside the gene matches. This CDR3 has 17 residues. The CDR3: CASSLSVGRVIYNEQFY. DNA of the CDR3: TGTGCCAGCAGTTTATCAGTCGGGAGGGTGATATACAATGAGCAGTTCTAC.

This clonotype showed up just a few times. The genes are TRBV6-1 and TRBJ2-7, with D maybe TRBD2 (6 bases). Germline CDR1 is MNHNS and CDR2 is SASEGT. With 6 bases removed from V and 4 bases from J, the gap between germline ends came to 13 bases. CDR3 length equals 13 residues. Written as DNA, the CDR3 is TGTGCCAGCAGAACCGGGGGAATATACGAGCAGTACTTC. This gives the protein CASRTGGIYEQYF.

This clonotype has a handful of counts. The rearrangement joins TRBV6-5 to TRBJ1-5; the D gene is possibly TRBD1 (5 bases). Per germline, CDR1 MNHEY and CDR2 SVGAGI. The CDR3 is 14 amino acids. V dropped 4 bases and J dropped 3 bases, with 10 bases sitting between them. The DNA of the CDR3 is TGTGCCAGCAGTTTGCAGGGATTCAATCAGCCCCAGCATTTT. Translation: CASSLQGFNQPQHF.

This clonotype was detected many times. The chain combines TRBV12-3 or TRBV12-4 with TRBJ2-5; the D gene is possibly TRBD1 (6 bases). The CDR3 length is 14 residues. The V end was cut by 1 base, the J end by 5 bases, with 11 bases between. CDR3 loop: CASSLGTGTETQYF. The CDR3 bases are TGTGCCAGCAGTTTAGGAACAGGGACGGAGACCCAGTACTTC.

The CDR3 reads CASTGSQGQETQYF. The CDR3 DNA reads TGTGCCAGCACCGGCTCGCAGGGACAAGAGACCCAGTACTTC. The chain couples TRBV7-6 to TRBJ2-5; weak D call: TRBD1 (5 bases). CDR3 size: 14 residues. V dropped 7 bases and J dropped 2 bases, with 14 bases sitting between them. Germline-derived CDR1 and CDR2 are SGHVS and FNYEAQ.

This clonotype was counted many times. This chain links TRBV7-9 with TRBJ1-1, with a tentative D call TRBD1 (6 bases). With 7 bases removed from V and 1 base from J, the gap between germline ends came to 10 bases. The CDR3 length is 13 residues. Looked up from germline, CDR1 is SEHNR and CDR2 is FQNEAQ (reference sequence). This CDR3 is CASIDRSNTEAFF. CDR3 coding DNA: TGTGCCAGCATCGACAGGTCGAACACTGAAGCTTTCTTT.

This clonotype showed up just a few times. The DNA for the CDR3 is TGTGCCAGCAGCGTAATGGGACTAGCGGGAAAGGAGCAGTTCTTC. Protein sequence: CASSVMGLAGKEQFF. The chain recombines TRBV12-3 or TRBV12-4 with TRBJ2-1; 13 positions match TRBD2. V shed 6 bases and J 10 bases; nucleotides not matched to a gene: 9. The length of the CDR3 is 15 residues.

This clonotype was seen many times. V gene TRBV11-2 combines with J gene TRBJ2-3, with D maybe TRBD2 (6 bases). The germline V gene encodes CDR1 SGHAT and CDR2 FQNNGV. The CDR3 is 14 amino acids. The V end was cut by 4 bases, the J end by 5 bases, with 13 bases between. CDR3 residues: CASSSQGGIDTQYF. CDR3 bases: TGTGCCAGCAGCTCCCAGGGAGGTATAGATACGCAGTATTTT.

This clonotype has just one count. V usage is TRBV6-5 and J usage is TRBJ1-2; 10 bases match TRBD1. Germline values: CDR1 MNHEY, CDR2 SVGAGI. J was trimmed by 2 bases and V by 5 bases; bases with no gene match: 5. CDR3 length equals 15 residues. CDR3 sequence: CASSQGQGPNYGYTF. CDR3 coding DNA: TGTGCCAGCAGTCAGGGACAGGGGCCCAACTATGGCTACACCTTC.

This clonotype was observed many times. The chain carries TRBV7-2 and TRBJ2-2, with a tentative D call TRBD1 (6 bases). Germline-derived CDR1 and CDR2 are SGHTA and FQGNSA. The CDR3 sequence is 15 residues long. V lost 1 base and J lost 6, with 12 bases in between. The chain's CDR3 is CASSLVQGIAGELFF. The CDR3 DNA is TGTGCCAGCAGCTTAGTTCAGGGGATCGCCGGGGAGCTGTTTTTT.